The 27 T cell receptor beta chains below all came from one sample that was sequenced in a study of CD8 T cells in ankylosing spondylitis. TCRdb used MiXCR to reprocess the 5' RACE reads, holding one entry per CDR3 protein. The profile shows more than 250,000 distinct CDR3 sequences, around 10% of them singletons. The sequenced sample consisted of blood, either unsorted or a sorted T cell fraction (not recorded which). Receptors were obtained from a female donor with ankylosing spondylitis or in good health (not recorded which).

Details on this clonotype: Given a much more abundant clone one base away, this may be a read error. This chain connects TRBV6-1 to TRBJ1-4, with D unclear. The CDR3 totals 12 residues. Germline assignment: CDR1 MNHNS and CDR2 SASEGT. CDR3 protein: CSSLQPGEKLFF. The CDR3 DNA is TGTTCCAGCCTCCAACCCGGTGAAAAACTGTTTTTT.

This clonotype was seen at least ten times. This chain links TRBV12-3 or TRBV12-4 with TRBJ1-1; D is undetermined. There are 13 residues in the CDR3. Trimming took 2 bases from V and 1 from J, leaving 5 bases between them. The CDR3 DNA reads TGTGCCAGCAGTTTACATCAGAACACTGAAGCTTTCTTT. Amino acid sequence: CASSLHQNTEAFF.

This clonotype has only a few counts. This chain uses TRBV28 with TRBJ1-1, with D possibly matching TRBD1 (6 bases). Germline values: CDR1 MDHEN, CDR2 SYDVKM. V dropped 9 bases and J dropped 4 bases, with 24 bases sitting between them. The CDR3 has 16 amino acids. The CDR3 reads CASPQGRDMMGTEAFF. The CDR3 nucleotides are TGTGCCAGTCCCCAGGGCAGGGACATGATGGGCACTGAAGCTTTCTTT.

This clonotype was counted at least ten times. The chain couples TRBV6-5 to TRBJ2-3, with no clear D. Trimming pared 0 bases from V and 9 bases from J, leaving 13 bases between. CDR3 length: 14 amino acids. Germline CDR1 reads MNHEY; CDR2 reads SVGAGI. The CDR3 loop reads CASSYSRPSETQYF. DNA for the CDR3: TGTGCCAGCAGTTACTCTAGACCCTCGGAGACGCAGTATTTT.

This clonotype occurred a few times. The V gene is TRBV20-1, the J gene TRBJ2-5, with TRBD2 matching 8 bases. The germline gives CDR1 DFQATT, CDR2 SNEGSKA (reference sequence). V shed 5 bases, J shed 1 base, and the junction held 3 bases outside the gene matches. CDR3 length: 13 residues. The CDR3 DNA reads as TGCAGTGCTCACGCGGGGGGCCAAGAGACCCAGTACTTC. Translating gives CSAHAGGQETQYF.

Ten or more counts support this clonotype. This chain uses TRBV20-1 with TRBJ1-1; D unclear. CDR3 length: 12 residues. Trimming left V 8 bases short and J 1 base short, with 11 bases between. Germline CDR1 DFQATT, CDR2 SNEGSKA (reference sequence). The CDR3 coding sequence is TGCAGTCCGGGGAGAGGGAACACTGAAGCTTTCTTT. Translation gives CSPGRGNTEAFF.

There are many counts of this clonotype. The chain combines TRBV27 with TRBJ1-5; D unresolved. V was cut by 4 bases and J by 1 base, with 8 bases left in between. The CDR3 contains 14 residues. Germline CDR1 is MNHEY and CDR2 is SMNVEV (reference sequence). In DNA, the CDR3 is TGTGCCAGCAGTTCTAGAGGGAGCAATCAGCCCCAGCATTTT. This codes for CASSSRGSNQPQHF.

This clonotype appeared many times. The chain uses TRBV5-6 and TRBJ2-2, with 9 positions matching TRBD1. CDR3 length equals 15 residues. The V gene's germline CDR1 is SGHDT and CDR2 YYEEEE. J was trimmed by 9 bases and V by 4 bases; bases with no gene match: 10. DNA for the CDR3: TGTGCCAGCAGCACTACAGGGGGCGCGGTCCGGGAGCTGTTTTTT. It codes for CASSTTGGAVRELFF.

This clonotype was counted only a few times. J is TRBJ1-2 and V is TRBV2; 8 bases are shared with TRBD1. The junction had 10 bases not matched to a gene; V was cut back by 9 bases and J by 7 bases. Germline-derived CDR1 and CDR2 are SNHLY and FYNNEI. This CDR3 has 13 amino acids. The CDR3 loop reads CARGPGGSGGYTF. CDR3 bases: TGTGCCAGAGGACCAGGGGGCTCGGGTGGCTACACCTTC.

This clonotype occurred many times. The V and J genes are TRBV5-1 and TRBJ2-3; possibly TRBD2 for D (6 bases). The CDR3 runs to 15 residues. Between the trimmed V and J ends, which lost 0 bases and 2 bases, there was a span of 10 bases. Germline CDR1 is SGHRS and CDR2 is YFSETQ. This chain's CDR3 is CASSLDGSFTDTQYF. Written as DNA, the CDR3 is TGCGCCAGCAGCTTGGACGGGAGTTTCACAGATACGCAGTATTTT.

This clonotype was counted at least ten times. This chain uses TRBV10-3 with TRBJ2-2, with D perhaps matching TRBD2 (6 bases). CDR3 size: 14 residues. Germline CDR1 reads ENHRY; CDR2 reads SYGVKD. V lost 3 bases and J 7 bases, leaving 12 bases between the germline ends. The CDR3 here is CAISDWGDRGELFF. The CDR3 DNA follows: TGTGCCATCAGTGATTGGGGGGACCGCGGGGAGCTGTTTTTT.

This clonotype has at least ten counts. The V and J genes are TRBV12-3 or TRBV12-4 and TRBJ1-6; no firm D call. The CDR3 sequence is 13 residues long. V was clipped by 1 base and J by 7 bases, with 5 bases between them. The DNA of the CDR3 is TGTGCCAGCAGTTTAGGGACCAATTCACCCCTCCACTTT. It is translated as CASSLGTNSPLHF.

This clonotype was observed a handful of times. CDR3 DNA sequence: TGTGCCAGCAGTCCCCGTAGACTGGACATCCCCTACGAGCAGTACTTC. This codes for CASSPRRLDIPYEQYF. This chain joins TRBV12-3 or TRBV12-4 and TRBJ2-7; D is possibly TRBD1 (5 bases). Trimming took 5 bases from V and 2 from J, leaving 19 bases between them. The CDR3 is 16 amino acids.

Ten or more counts support this clonotype. The chain employs TRBV20-1 and TRBJ1-4; D gene uncertain. V lost 3 bases to trimming and J lost 8 bases, with 10 bases between them. Germline CDR1 and CDR2: DFQATT and SNEGSKA (reference sequence). The CDR3 has 12 amino acids. CDR3 in amino acids: CSASRVGEKLFF. The CDR3 DNA follows: TGCAGTGCTAGTAGAGTCGGGGAAAAACTGTTTTTT.

This clonotype was seen ten or more times. This chain's CDR3 is CASSFSETQETQYF. The CDR3 coding sequence is TGTGCCAGCAGTTTCTCAGAAACCCAAGAGACCCAGTACTTC. The chain links TRBV27 to TRBJ2-5, with D uncertain. The CDR3 spans 14 residues. Germline V gives CDR1 MNHEY, CDR2 SMNVEV (reference sequence). The V and J ends lost 3 bases and 1 base respectively, with 9 bases between them.

This rearrangement joins TRBV5-5 to TRBJ1-2, with 11 bases that match TRBD1. The CDR3 sequence is 16 residues long. From germline, CDR1 is SGHKS and CDR2 YYEKEE (reference sequence). Trimming cost V 3 bases and J 3 bases; bases outside gene matches: 7. For the CDR3, the DNA is TGTGCCAGCAGCTGGGGGGACAGGGGGGTGCACTATGGCTACACCTTC. Translated: CASSWGDRGVHYGYTF.

The table lists this clonotype with a few counts. The V call is TRBV5-5, the J call TRBJ2-1, with 7 bases lining up with TRBD1. V lost 4 bases to trimming and J lost 8 bases; unmatched junction nucleotides: 21. CDR1 SGHKS and CDR2 YYEKEE come from the germline V gene (reference sequence). This CDR3 has 18 amino acids. The CDR3: CASSAYTGATRSGDEQFF. For the CDR3, the DNA is TGTGCCAGCAGCGCATACACAGGGGCCACTAGGTCTGGCGATGAGCAGTTCTTC.

This clonotype was observed many times. V usage is TRBV20-1 and J usage is TRBJ2-3; 7 bases match TRBD2. After removal of 2 bases from V and 4 bases from J, the junction contained 3 bases not matched to a gene. CDR1 is DFQATT and CDR2 is SNEGSKA in the germline V gene (reference sequence). The CDR3 is 13 amino acids. In DNA, the CDR3 is TGCAGTGCTAGAATGGCGGGAGCAGATACGCAGTATTTT. Encoded protein: CSARMAGADTQYF.

This clonotype was detected many times. V usage is TRBV7-8 and J usage is TRBJ2-7; 9 bases fit TRBD2. V gave up 5 bases and J gave up 4 bases; unmatched junction bases: 12. This CDR3 is 16 amino acids long. From germline, CDR1 is SGHVS and CDR2 FQNEAQ. CDR3 DNA sequence: TGTGCCAGCAGCCCCTCCAGCGGGGGGACATCGTACGAGCAGTACTTC. Its translation is CASSPSSGGTSYEQYF. The full variable domain, completed using reference TRBV7-8 and TRBJ2-7, is GAGVSQSPRYKVAKRGQDVALRCDPISGHVSLFWYQQALGQGPEFLTYFQNEAQLDKSGLPSDRFFAERPEGSVSTLKIQRTQQEDSAVYLCASSPSSGGTSYEQYFGPGTRLTVT.

This clonotype was picked up many times. The CDR3 loop reads CSASIQFNQPQHF. Here the CDR3 DNA reads TGCAGTGCTAGCATCCAGTTCAATCAGCCCCAGCATTTT. The genes are TRBV20-1 and TRBJ1-5; unclear D gene. The CDR3 extends over 13 amino acids. V dropped 3 bases and J dropped 3 bases, with 9 bases sitting between them. Germline V gene data show CDR1 as DFQATT and CDR2 as SNEGSKA (reference sequence).

There are a few counts of this clonotype. The chain combines TRBV20-1 with TRBJ1-1; D is perhaps TRBD1 (6 bases). The V gene lost 3 bases and the J gene lost 5 bases, with 7 bases spanning the gap. The V gene's germline CDR1 is DFQATT and CDR2 SNEGSKA (reference sequence). This CDR3 comprises 11 residues. CDR3 in amino acids: CSARGATEAFF. In nucleotides, the CDR3 is TGCAGTGCTAGGGGGGCGACTGAAGCTTTCTTT.

This clonotype showed up many times. The chain links TRBV5-1 to TRBJ2-2; D is perhaps TRBD1 (5 bases). CDR1 is SGHRS, CDR2 YFSETQ, per germline. The CDR3 spans 13 residues. Trimming took 6 bases from V and 2 from J, leaving 8 bases between them. DNA for the CDR3: TGCGCCAGCAATCAGGGAAACACCGGGGAGCTGTTTTTT. Amino acids: CASNQGNTGELFF.

As regards this clonotype: A much larger clonotype is one base distant, so this may be a read error. The chain has TRBV20-1 and TRBJ1-6, with D perhaps matching TRBD1 (6 bases). The germline CDR1 and CDR2 sequences are DFQATT and SNEGSKA (reference sequence). V was cut by 6 bases and J by 10 bases, with 19 bases left in between. The CDR3 spans 14 residues. CDR3: CSAGEDSGLSPLHF. CDR3 nucleotides: TGCAGTGCAGGGGAGGACAGCGGGCTCTCACCCCTCCACTTT.

CDR3 residues: CASSSRTPETQYF. The CDR3 nucleotides read TGTGCCAGCAGCTCTCGGACGCCAGAGACCCAGTACTTC. V usage is TRBV7-2 and J usage is TRBJ2-5; D is uncertain. CDR1 is SGHTA and CDR2 is FQGNSA in the germline V gene. The ends were cut back, 4 bases at V and 4 bases at J, with 10 bases in the middle. The CDR3 loop spans 13 amino acids.

The V gene is TRBV20-1, the J gene TRBJ2-3, with 9 bases lining up with TRBD2. V dropped 2 bases and J dropped 1; count of bases not matched to a gene: 10. Per germline, CDR1 DFQATT and CDR2 SNEGSKA (reference sequence). The CDR3 totals 17 residues. The CDR3 DNA is TGCAGTGCTAGACCTCTTCCGCGGACTAGCGGCACAGATACGCAGTATTTT. Protein: CSARPLPRTSGTDTQYF.

This clonotype occurred many times. The rearrangement joins TRBV20-1 to TRBJ2-1; D is tentatively TRBD1 or TRBD2 (5 bases each). Germline CDR1 DFQATT, CDR2 SNEGSKA (reference sequence). This CDR3 region has 13 residues. Trimming removed 7 bases at V and 8 bases at J, with 18 bases between. CDR3 coding DNA: TGCAGTGTTACGAGGGCAGGGTGGGATGAGCAGTTCTTC. Its protein is CSVTRAGWDEQFF.

Ten or more counts support this clonotype. The V gene is TRBV6-2 or TRBV6-3, the J gene TRBJ2-7; D is uncertain. Germline V gives CDR1 MNHEY, CDR2 SVGEGT. The length of the CDR3 is 14 residues. V gave up 6 bases and J gave up 8 bases, with 20 bases separating them. CDR3 in amino acids: CASSHTGTSGKQYF. In nucleotides, the CDR3 is TGTGCCAGCAGCCATACCGGAACATCTGGGAAGCAGTACTTC.